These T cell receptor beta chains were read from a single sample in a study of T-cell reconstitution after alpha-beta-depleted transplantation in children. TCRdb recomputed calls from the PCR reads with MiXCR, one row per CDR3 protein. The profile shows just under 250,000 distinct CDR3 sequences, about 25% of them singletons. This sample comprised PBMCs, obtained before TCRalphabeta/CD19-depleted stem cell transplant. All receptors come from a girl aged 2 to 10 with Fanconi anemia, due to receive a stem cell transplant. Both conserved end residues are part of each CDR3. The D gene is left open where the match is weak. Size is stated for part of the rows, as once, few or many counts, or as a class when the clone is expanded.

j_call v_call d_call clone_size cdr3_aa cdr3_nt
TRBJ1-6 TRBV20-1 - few CSAREAASPLHF TGCAGTGCTAGAGAGGCAGCTTCACCCCTCCACTTT
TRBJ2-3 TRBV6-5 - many CASSYLRGDTQYF TGTGCCAGCAGCTATCTCAGGGGAGATACGCAGTATTTT
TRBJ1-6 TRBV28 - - CASSLRQDNSPLHF TGTGCCAGCAGTTTACGACAGGATAATTCACCCCTCCACTTT
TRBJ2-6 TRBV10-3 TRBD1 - CAISEWGQEAGANVLTF TGTGCCATCAGTGAATGGGGACAGGAGGCTGGGGCCAACGTCCTGACTTTC
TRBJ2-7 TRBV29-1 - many CSVATGTFYEQYF TGCAGCGTAGCGACAGGGACTTTCTACGAGCAGTACTTC
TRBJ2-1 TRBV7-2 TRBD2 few CASSLVGTSLGLAEVF TGTGCCAGCAGCTTAGTGGGGACTAGTTTGGGGCTGGCGGAGGTCTTC
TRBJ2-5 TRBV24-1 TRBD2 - CATSDLATSGRAQETQYF TGTGCCACCAGTGATTTGGCCACTAGCGGGAGGGCCCAAGAGACCCAGTACTTC
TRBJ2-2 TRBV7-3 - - CASSRGANTGELFF TGTGCCAGCAGTAGAGGGGCGAACACCGGGGAGCTGTTTTTT
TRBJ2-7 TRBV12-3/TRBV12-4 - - CASSPWAYEQYF TGTGCCAGCAGTCCTTGGGCGTACGAGCAGTACTTC
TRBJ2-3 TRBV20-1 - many CSATGGTDTQYF TGCAGTGCTACCGGCGGCACAGATACGCAGTATTTT
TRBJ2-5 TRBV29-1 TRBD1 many CSAGTGGGETQYF TGCAGCGCTGGGACAGGGGGCGGAGAGACCCAGTACTTC
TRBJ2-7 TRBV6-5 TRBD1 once CASSYLAGGLYEQYF TGTGCCAGCAGTTATCTGGCAGGGGGATTGTACGAGCAGTACTTC
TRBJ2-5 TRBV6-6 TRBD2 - CASSYLAGDPRYF TGTGCCAGCAGTTATCTGGCGGGGGACCCCCGGTACTTC
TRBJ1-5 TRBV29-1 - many CSVRIRVGQPQHF TGCAGCGTACGAATCAGGGTTGGACAGCCCCAGCATTTT
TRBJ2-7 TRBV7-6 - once CASSFPLSHEQYF TGTGCCAGCAGCTTCCCCCTTTCCCACGAGCAGTACTTC
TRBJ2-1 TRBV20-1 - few CSARDLVAITYNEQFF TGCAGTGCTAGAGATCTAGTAGCAATAACCTACAATGAGCAGTTCTTC
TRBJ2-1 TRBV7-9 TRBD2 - CASSVGLAGVMREQFF TGTGCCAGCAGCGTGGGACTAGCGGGAGTCATGCGTGAGCAGTTCTTC
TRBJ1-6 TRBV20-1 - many CSARKGYSPLHF TGCAGTGCTAGAAAGGGTTATTCACCCCTCCACTTT
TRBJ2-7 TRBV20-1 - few CSAREYRAPYEQYF TGCAGTGCTAGAGAATACAGGGCCCCCTACGAGCAGTACTTC
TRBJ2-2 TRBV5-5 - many CASTDQGNTGELFF TGTGCCAGCACGGACCAGGGTAACACCGGGGAGCTGTTTTTT
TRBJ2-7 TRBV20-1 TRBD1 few CSAREGQGGYEQYF TGCAGTGCTAGAGAGGGACAGGGGGGGTACGAGCAGTACTTC
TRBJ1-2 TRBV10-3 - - CAISDGPLVSGYTF TGTGCCATCAGTGACGGGCCTCTGGTCTCTGGCTACACCTTC
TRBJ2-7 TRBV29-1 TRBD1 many CSVRSGQGIDEQYF TGCAGCGTCCGATCGGGACAGGGTATCGACGAGCAGTACTTC
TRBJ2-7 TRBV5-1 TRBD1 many CASSSRKQGEAYEQYF TGCGCCAGCAGCTCACGGAAACAGGGGGAGGCCTACGAGCAGTACTTC
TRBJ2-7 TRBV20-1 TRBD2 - CSARLAGSSYEQYF TGCAGTGCTAGACTAGCGGGATCCTCCTACGAGCAGTACTTC
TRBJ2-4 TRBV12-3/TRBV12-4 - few CASSFTGNIQYF TGTGCCAGCAGTTTTACAGGAAACATTCAGTACTTC
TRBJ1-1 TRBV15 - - CATSRSWGVKMAFF TGTGCCACCAGCCGATCCTGGGGGGTGAAAATGGCTTTCTTT
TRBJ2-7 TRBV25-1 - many CASSGQYYEQYF TGTGCCAGCAGTGGGCAGTACTACGAGCAGTACTTC
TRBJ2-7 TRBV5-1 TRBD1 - CASSLTTGGRSYEQYF TGCGCCAGCAGCTTAACAACAGGGGGGAGATCCTACGAGCAGTACTTC
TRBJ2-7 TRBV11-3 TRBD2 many CASSLGRPGLAGGPYEQYF TGTGCCAGCAGCTTAGGCCGCCCGGGACTAGCGGGGGGGCCATACGAGCAGTACTTC
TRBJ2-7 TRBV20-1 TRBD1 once CSARALGQGGPYEQYF TGCAGTGCTAGAGCCCTGGGACAGGGAGGGCCCTACGAGCAGTACTTC
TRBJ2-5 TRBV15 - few CATSRDGHPETQYF TGTGCCACCAGCAGAGATGGGCATCCGGAGACCCAGTACTTC
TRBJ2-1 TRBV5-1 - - CASSPRPDEPYNEQFF TGCGCCAGCAGCCCGCGTCCGGATGAGCCCTACAATGAGCAGTTCTTC
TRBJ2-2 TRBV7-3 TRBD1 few CASSATGTGRTGELFF TGTGCCAGCAGCGCAACCGGGACAGGTCGCACCGGGGAGCTGTTTTTT
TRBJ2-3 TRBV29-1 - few CSVGESTDTQYF TGCAGCGTTGGGGAGAGCACAGATACGCAGTATTTT
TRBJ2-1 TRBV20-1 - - CSARDSRGVYNEQFF TGCAGTGCTAGAGATTCCAGGGGGGTCTACAATGAGCAGTTCTTC
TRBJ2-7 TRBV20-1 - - CSARAWRGSYEQYF TGCAGTGCTAGAGCTTGGCGGGGTTCCTACGAGCAGTACTTC
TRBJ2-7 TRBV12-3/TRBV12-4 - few CASSSPPTGFYEQYF TGTGCCAGCAGTTCGCCGCCTACAGGGTTCTACGAGCAGTACTTC
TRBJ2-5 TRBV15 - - CATSRDRQGLQETQYF TGTGCCACCAGCAGAGATCGACAGGGACTCCAAGAGACCCAGTACTTC
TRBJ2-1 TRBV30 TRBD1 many CAWSAQDRRQFF TGTGCCTGGAGTGCCCAGGACAGGAGGCAGTTCTTC
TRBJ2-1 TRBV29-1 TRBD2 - CSVVGTIYEQFF TGCAGCGTTGTTGGGACTATTTATGAGCAGTTCTTC
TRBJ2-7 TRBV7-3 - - CASSLADSYEQYF TGTGCCAGCAGCTTAGCTGACTCCTACGAGCAGTACTTC
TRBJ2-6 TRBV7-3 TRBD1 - CTSSFGQGKPGSGANVLTF TGTACCAGCAGTTTCGGACAGGGCAAACCAGGCTCTGGGGCCAACGTCCTGACTTTC
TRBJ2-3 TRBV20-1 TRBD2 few CSAAHPAGGTDTQYF TGCAGTGCAGCCCATCCCGCGGGGGGCACAGATACGCAGTATTTT
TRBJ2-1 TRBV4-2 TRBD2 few CASTLGTSVRSSYNEQFF TGTGCCAGCACTTTGGGGACTAGCGTGAGAAGCTCCTACAATGAGCAGTTCTTC
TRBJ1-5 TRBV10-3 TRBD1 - CAISELGQALSVMHF TGTGCCATCAGTGAGTTGGGACAGGCACTTAGCGTGATGCATTTT
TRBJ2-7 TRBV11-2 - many CASAPGRNYEQYF TGTGCCAGCGCCCCGGGACGGAACTACGAGCAGTACTTC
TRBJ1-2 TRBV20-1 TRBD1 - CSAKGASYGYTF TGCAGTGCTAAGGGGGCCTCCTATGGCTACACCTTC
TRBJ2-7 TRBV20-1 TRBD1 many CSASKPGQVTYEQYF TGCAGTGCTAGCAAGCCGGGACAGGTAACCTACGAGCAGTACTTC